This T cell receptor (beta chain) was recovered during a study of T-cell memory formation after mild COVID-19. This clonotype appeared a few times. Antigen specificity is unknown. Whole-study results and caveats: Contracting clones from day 15 to 85 showed balanced CD4/CD8; later expanders favored CD4+.

TCRdb analysed the 5' RACE reads with MiXCR anew, one entry per CDR3 protein. The sample lists about 470,000 distinct CDR3 sequences; around a quarter were seen once. Sequenced sample: PBMCs or a T cell subset sorted from them (not recorded which). The source is an adult woman who had mild COVID-19 (a few samples of this study predate the infection). Cell type and time point are not known.

The CDR3 DNA reads TGTGCCAGCAGCCTAGGACGGAGCTCTGGAAACACCATATATTTT. Translating it yields CASSLGRSSGNTIYF. V usage is TRBV7-2 and J usage is TRBJ1-3; unclear D gene. CDR3 size: 15 residues. Germline values: CDR1 SGHTA, CDR2 FQGNSA. Trimming took off 5 bases at V and 0 bases at J, with 11 bases between the two ends.